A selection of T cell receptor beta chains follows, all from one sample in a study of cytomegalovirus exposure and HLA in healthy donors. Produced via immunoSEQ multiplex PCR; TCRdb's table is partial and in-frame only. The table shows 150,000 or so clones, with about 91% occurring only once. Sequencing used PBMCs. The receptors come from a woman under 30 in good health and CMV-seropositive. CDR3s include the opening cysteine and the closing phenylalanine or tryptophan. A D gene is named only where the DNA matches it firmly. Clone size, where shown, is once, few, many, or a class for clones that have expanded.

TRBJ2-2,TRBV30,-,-,CAWTSGTGELFF,TGTGCCTGGACCTCCGGCACCGGGGAGCTGTTTTTT
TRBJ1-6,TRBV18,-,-,CASSPNRASYNSPLHF,TGTGCCAGCTCACCAAACAGGGCGTCCTATAATTCACCCCTCCACTTT
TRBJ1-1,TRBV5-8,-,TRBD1,CASSFRTGNTEAFF,TGTGCCAGCAGCTTTAGGACAGGGAACACTGAAGCTTTCTTT
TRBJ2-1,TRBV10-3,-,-,CAISTGNEQFF,TGTGCCATCAGTACAGGCAATGAGCAGTTCTTC
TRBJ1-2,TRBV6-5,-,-,CASRTVGGLRYGYTF,TGTGCCAGCAGAACCGTGGGCGGACTACGGTATGGCTACACCTTC
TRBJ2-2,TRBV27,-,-,CASLEGSGLNTGELFF,TGTGCCAGCCTAGAAGGGTCGGGACTGAACACCGGGGAGCTGTTTTTT
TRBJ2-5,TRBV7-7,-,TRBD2,CASSLEAGGLETQYF,TGTGCCAGCAGCTTGGAAGCGGGGGGGCTGGAGACCCAGTACTTC
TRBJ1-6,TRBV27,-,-,CASSFYYNSPLHF,TGTGCCAGCAGCTTTTATTATAATTCACCCCTCCACTTT
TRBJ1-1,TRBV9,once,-,CASSVVRGNTEAFF,TGTGCCAGCAGCGTAGTGCGGGGGAACACTGAAGCTTTCTTT
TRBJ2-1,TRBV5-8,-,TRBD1,CASSFHRGVYNEQFF,TGTGCCAGCAGCTTTCACAGGGGGGTCTACAATGAGCAGTTCTTC
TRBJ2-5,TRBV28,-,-,CASSLWGRGQETQYF,TGTGCCAGCAGTTTATGGGGCAGGGGCCAAGAGACCCAGTACTTC
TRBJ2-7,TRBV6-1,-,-,CASPSDGKPYEQYF,TGTGCCAGCCCTTCGGACGGGAAGCCCTACGAGCAGTACTTC
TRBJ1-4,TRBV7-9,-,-,CASSLDSNEKLFF,TGTGCCAGCAGCTTAGACAGTAATGAAAAACTGTTTTTT
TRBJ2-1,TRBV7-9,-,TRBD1,CASSSTGGRSYNEQFF,TGTGCCAGCAGCTCGACAGGGGGGAGGTCCTACAATGAGCAGTTCTTC
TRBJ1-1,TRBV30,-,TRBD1,CAWTRDRGPTEAFF,TGTGCCTGGACCCGGGACAGGGGGCCAACTGAAGCTTTCTTT
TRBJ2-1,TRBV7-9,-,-,CASSLKVASSSYNEQFF,TGTGCCAGCAGCTTAAAAGTAGCGTCAAGCTCCTACAATGAGCAGTTCTTC
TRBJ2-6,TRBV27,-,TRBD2,CASRPGLAGPGANVLTF,TGTGCCAGCAGGCCCGGACTAGCGGGGCCTGGGGCCAACGTCCTGACTTTC
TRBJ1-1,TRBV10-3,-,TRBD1,CAISPQGGATEAFF,TGTGCCATCAGCCCACAGGGGGGGGCGACTGAAGCTTTCTTT
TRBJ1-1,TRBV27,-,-,CASSPRRIQGNTEAFF,TGTGCCAGCAGTCCACGAAGGATACAGGGAAACACTGAAGCTTTCTTT
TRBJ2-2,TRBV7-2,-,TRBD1,CASRERQGRSSGGELFF,TGTGCCAGCAGAGAAAGACAGGGGAGGAGTTCTGGCGGGGAGCTGTTTTTT
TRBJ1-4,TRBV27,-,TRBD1,CASSSDRGGEKLFF,TGTGCCAGCAGTTCGGACAGGGGTGGGGAAAAACTGTTTTTT
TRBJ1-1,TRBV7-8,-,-,CASSLGQPNTEAFF,TGTGCCAGCAGCCTCGGACAACCCAACACTGAAGCTTTCTTT
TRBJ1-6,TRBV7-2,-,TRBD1,CASSLVTGQGGSPLHF,TGTGCCAGCAGCTTAGTAACCGGACAGGGTGGGTCACCCCTCCACTTT
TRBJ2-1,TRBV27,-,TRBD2,CASSQSTSGGAGYNEQFF,TGTGCCAGCAGTCAATCGACTAGCGGGGGGGCCGGCTACAATGAGCAGTTCTTC
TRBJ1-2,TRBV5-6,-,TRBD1,CASSLWVGTGVSRGYGYTF,TGTGCCAGCAGCTTGTGGGTCGGGACAGGGGTAAGCCGGGGATATGGCTACACCTTC
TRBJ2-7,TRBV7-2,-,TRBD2,CASSLVAGGGYEQYF,TGTGCCAGCAGCTTAGTGGCGGGGGGCGGGTACGAGCAGTACTTC
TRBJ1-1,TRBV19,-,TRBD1,CASSITGGKKAEAFF,TGTGCCAGTAGTATAACAGGGGGCAAAAAGGCTGAAGCTTTCTTT
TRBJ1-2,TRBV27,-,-,CASSLFYRPNIGYTF,TGTGCCAGCAGTCTGTTCTACAGGCCTAATATAGGCTACACCTTC
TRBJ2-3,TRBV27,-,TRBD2,CASSFASGGPSDTQYF,TGTGCCAGCAGTTTTGCTAGCGGGGGGCCCTCAGATACGCAGTATTTT
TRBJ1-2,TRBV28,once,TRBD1,CASSLTGAYGYTF,TGTGCCAGCAGTTTAACAGGGGCCTATGGCTACACCTTC
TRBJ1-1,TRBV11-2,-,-,CASSLSFAIPRGTEAFF,TGTGCCAGCAGCTTAAGTTTTGCCATCCCTCGCGGCACTGAAGCTTTCTTT
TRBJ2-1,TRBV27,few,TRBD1,CASSLGQGRMDEQFF,TGTGCCAGCAGTCTAGGACAGGGAAGGATGGATGAGCAGTTCTTC
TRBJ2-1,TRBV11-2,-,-,CASSSPSDEQFF,TGTGCCAGCTCATCCCCTAGCGATGAGCAGTTCTTC
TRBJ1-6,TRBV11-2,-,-,CASSLETANSPLHF,TGTGCCAGCAGCTTAGAGACAGCTAATTCACCCCTCCACTTT
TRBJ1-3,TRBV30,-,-,CAWRRLSTRLSGNTIYF,TGTGCCTGGAGGCGCCTATCGACACGGCTCTCTGGAAACACCATATATTTT
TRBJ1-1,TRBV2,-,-,CASSDRALDTEAFF,TGTGCCAGCAGTGACAGGGCCTTGGACACTGAAGCTTTCTTT
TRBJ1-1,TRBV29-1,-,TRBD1,CSAGQGDTEAFF,TGCAGCGCTGGACAGGGGGACACTGAAGCTTTCTTT
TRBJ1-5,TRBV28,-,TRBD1,CASRRTGEGNQPQHF,TGTGCCAGCAGGCGGACAGGGGAGGGCAATCAGCCCCAGCATTTT
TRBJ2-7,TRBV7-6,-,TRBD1,CASSLTGTAYEQYF,TGTGCCAGCAGCTTAACCGGGACAGCCTACGAGCAGTACTTC
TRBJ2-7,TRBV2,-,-,CASRGGRGTYEQYF,TGTGCCAGCAGGGGGGGCAGGGGGACCTACGAGCAGTACTTC
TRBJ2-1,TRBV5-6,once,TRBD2,CASSSEIAGELHSYNEQFF,TGTGCCAGCAGCTCAGAGATAGCGGGGGAGCTACACTCCTACAATGAGCAGTTCTTC
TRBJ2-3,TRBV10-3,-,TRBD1,CAISEVTGVTDTQYF,TGTGCCATCAGTGAGGTTACAGGGGTCACAGATACGCAGTATTTT
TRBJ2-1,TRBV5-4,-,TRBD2,CASSPSGGTHEQFF,TGTGCCAGCAGCCCTAGCGGGGGAACCCATGAGCAGTTCTTC
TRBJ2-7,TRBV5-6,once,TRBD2,CASSSSGGAYEQYF,TGTGCCAGCAGTTCCAGCGGGGGGGCCTACGAGCAGTACTTC
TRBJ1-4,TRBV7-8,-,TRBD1,CASSLETGARKLFF,TGTGCCAGCAGCTTAGAGACAGGGGCTCGGAAACTGTTTTTT
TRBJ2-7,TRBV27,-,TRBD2,CASSKGGGLFTYEQYF,TGTGCCAGCAGTAAGGGCGGGGGGCTTTTCACCTACGAGCAGTACTTC
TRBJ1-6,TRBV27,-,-,CASSLGGNSPLHF,TGTGCCAGCAGTTTGGGCGGGAATTCACCCCTCCACTTT
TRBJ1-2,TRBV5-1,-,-,CASKRGGGEDGSGYTF,TGCGCCAGCAAACGGGGAGGAGGGGAAGACGGAAGTGGCTACACCTTC
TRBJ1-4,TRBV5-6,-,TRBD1,CASSADRGNEKLFF,TGTGCCAGCAGCGCGGACAGGGGTAATGAAAAACTGTTTTTT
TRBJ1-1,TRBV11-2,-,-,CASSLDVGPVARSFF,TGTGCCAGCAGCTTAGATGTGGGGCCGGTGGCTAGGTCTTTCTTT
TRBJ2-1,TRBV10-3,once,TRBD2,CAISAGTSGAPYNEQFF,TGTGCCATCAGCGCCGGGACTAGCGGGGCCCCTTACAATGAGCAGTTCTTC